These T cell receptor beta chains were read from a single sample in a study of CD8+ T cells in alopecia areata. Here immunoSEQ multiplex PCR was the method, and the copy in TCRdb shows in-frame clones only, minus some. The sample yields hundreds of thousands of clones, about 60% seen once. This sample comprised CD4+ T cells sorted from blood, obtained around week 53, from a patient treated with tofacitinib. The origin of the receptors is a human donor with alopecia areata. Both conserved end residues are part of each CDR3. D genes are given only for firm matches. Clone size appears in some rows only: once, few, many, or a class for an expanded clone.

CDR3aa: CASSQVGNQPQHF; CDR3nt: TGCGCCAGCAGCCAAGTAGGGAATCAGCCCCAGCATTTT; d_gene: NA; v_gene: TRBV4-1; abundance: NA; j_gene: TRBJ1-5
CDR3aa: CASSEIGRARAYTF; CDR3nt: TGTGCCAGCAGTGAAATCGGCCGTGCCAGGGCCTACACCTTC; d_gene: NA; v_gene: TRBV6-1; abundance: few; j_gene: TRBJ1-2
CDR3aa: CASSRPDYVQETQYF; CDR3nt: TGTGCCAGCAGTCGGCCGGACTACGTCCAAGAGACCCAGTACTTC; d_gene: NA; v_gene: TRBV6-5; abundance: few; j_gene: TRBJ2-5
CDR3aa: CASSVGGTGWSETQYF; CDR3nt: TGTGCCAGCAGCGTAGGGGGGACAGGGTGGTCCGAGACCCAGTACTTC; d_gene: TRBD1; v_gene: TRBV9; abundance: NA; j_gene: TRBJ2-5
CDR3aa: CASSRGAEGTEAFF; CDR3nt: TGCGCCAGCAGCAGAGGGGCCGAGGGGACTGAAGCTTTCTTT; d_gene: NA; v_gene: TRBV5-1; abundance: few; j_gene: TRBJ1-1
CDR3aa: CASSSPWDHQETQYF; CDR3nt: TGTGCCAGCAGTTCACCATGGGACCACCAAGAGACCCAGTACTTC; d_gene: NA; v_gene: TRBV7-2; abundance: NA; j_gene: TRBJ2-5
CDR3aa: CASSPQGGYEQYF; CDR3nt: TGTGCCAGCTCACCACAAGGGGGGTACGAGCAGTACTTC; d_gene: NA; v_gene: TRBV18; abundance: NA; j_gene: TRBJ2-7
CDR3aa: CASSGGLPLDTQYF; CDR3nt: TGCGCCAGCAGCGGAGGACTCCCCCTGGATACGCAGTATTTT; d_gene: NA; v_gene: TRBV5-1; abundance: few; j_gene: TRBJ2-3
CDR3aa: CASSLLPGPRADTQYF; CDR3nt: TGTGCCAGCAGCCTGCTCCCGGGACCGCGCGCAGATACGCAGTATTTT; d_gene: NA; v_gene: TRBV7-3; abundance: NA; j_gene: TRBJ2-3
CDR3aa: CASSEDRGNYEQYF; CDR3nt: TGTGCCAGCAGCGAAGACAGGGGAAACTACGAGCAGTACTTC; d_gene: TRBD1; v_gene: TRBV7-9; abundance: few; j_gene: TRBJ2-7
CDR3aa: CSGSTGVDEKLFF; CDR3nt: TGCAGCGGATCGACAGGGGTAGATGAAAAACTGTTTTTT; d_gene: TRBD1; v_gene: TRBV29-1; abundance: NA; j_gene: TRBJ1-4
CDR3aa: CASSIPSYPGGTEAFF; CDR3nt: TGTGCCAGTAGTATCCCAAGTTACCCCGGGGGCACTGAAGCTTTCTTT; d_gene: NA; v_gene: TRBV19; abundance: few; j_gene: TRBJ1-1
CDR3aa: CASNPGRGNTEAFF; CDR3nt: TGTGCCAGCAACCCAGGACGAGGGAACACTGAAGCTTTCTTT; d_gene: NA; v_gene: TRBV2; abundance: NA; j_gene: TRBJ1-1
CDR3aa: CASSHGDGSTDTQYF; CDR3nt: TGCGCCAGCAGCCACGGGGACGGGAGCACAGATACGCAGTATTTT; d_gene: NA; v_gene: TRBV4-3; abundance: few; j_gene: TRBJ2-3
CDR3aa: CASSLTRADTQYF; CDR3nt: TGTGCCAGCAGCTTAACACGGGCGGATACGCAGTATTTT; d_gene: NA; v_gene: TRBV7-3; abundance: NA; j_gene: TRBJ2-3
CDR3aa: CAWVGQGAVWNSPLHF; CDR3nt: TGTGCCTGGGTTGGACAGGGAGCCGTGTGGAATTCACCCCTCCACTTT; d_gene: TRBD1; v_gene: TRBV30; abundance: NA; j_gene: TRBJ1-6
CDR3aa: CARSFPETQYF; CDR3nt: TGTGCCAGAAGCTTCCCAGAGACCCAGTACTTC; d_gene: NA; v_gene: TRBV5-3; abundance: NA; j_gene: TRBJ2-5
CDR3aa: CAWTSSGGTDTQYF; CDR3nt: TGTGCCTGGACTAGTAGCGGGGGCACAGATACGCAGTATTTT; d_gene: TRBD2; v_gene: TRBV30; abundance: NA; j_gene: TRBJ2-3
CDR3aa: CASSLVAAPEAFF; CDR3nt: TGTGCCAGCAGCTTGGTGGCAGCCCCTGAAGCTTTCTTT; d_gene: NA; v_gene: TRBV5-4; abundance: few; j_gene: TRBJ1-1
CDR3aa: CASSALANTEAFF; CDR3nt: TGTGCCAGCAGCGCCCTGGCGAACACTGAAGCTTTCTTT; d_gene: NA; v_gene: TRBV7-3; abundance: few; j_gene: TRBJ1-1
CDR3aa: CSARRDIGQFF; CDR3nt: TGCAGTGCTAGAAGGGACATCGGGCAGTTCTTC; d_gene: NA; v_gene: TRBV20-1; abundance: NA; j_gene: TRBJ2-1
CDR3aa: CASSVAGGDGYTF; CDR3nt: TGTGCCAGCAGCGTAGCGGGGGGCGATGGCTACACCTTC; d_gene: NA; v_gene: TRBV9; abundance: NA; j_gene: TRBJ1-2